This entry features one T cell receptor beta chain sequence. The source of the sample is a study of blood T cell repertoires in COVID-19. Per the original methods: The assay estimated nucleated cells by amplifying reference gene primers. Produced via immunoSEQ multiplex PCR; TCRdb's table is partial and in-frame only. V, J and clone size derive from that table, while D and trimming were established from the DNA sequence. The table has 300,000 to 400,000 clones, about 90% seen once. With 0 bases removed from V and 7 bases from J, the gap between germline ends came to 6 bases. The CDR3 covers 12 residues. Germline loops: CDR1 LGHDT, CDR2 YNNKEL (reference sequence). Seattle enrolled patients during active infection and tracked them longitudinally.

Sequences were obtained from peripheral blood. This chain connects TRBV3-1 (or the pseudogene TRBV3-2) to TRBJ2-5; no reliable D call. The sequence came from a woman aged 70-85 years with COVID-19, enrolled during active disease. DNA for the CDR3: TGTGCCAGCAGCCAAGAGGAGTCGACCCAGTACTTC. Protein product: CASSQEESTQYF.